Listed below are T cell receptor beta chains from one sample, sequenced in a study of early T cells in non-severe SARS-CoV-2 infection. TCRdb redid the calling of the 5' RACE reads with MiXCR, one entry per CDR3 protein. This table holds just over 95,000 distinct CDR3 sequences, around 10% found once. The input for sequencing was whole blood, taken at baseline. These receptors all come from an adult who was a healthcare worker with PCR-confirmed SARS-CoV-2 infection or an uninfected control (not recorded which). Each CDR3 is given with its conserved first and last residue. The order of the fields is D gene, J gene, V gene, clone size, CDR3 protein, CDR3 DNA. The D gene is left open where the match is weak. Size tells how often a clone was seen (once, few, many) or the class of an expanded clone, and some rows leave it out.

.	TRBJ2-7	TRBV7-2	.	CASSLPNEQYF	TGTGCCAGCAGCTTACCCAACGAGCAGTACTTC
.	TRBJ1-2	TRBV27	few	CASSLSPTNYGYTF	TGTGCCAGCAGTTTATCACCAACCAACTATGGCTACACCTTC
TRBD1	TRBJ2-7	TRBV6-1	few	CASSEDRGWEQYF	TGTGCCAGCAGTGAGGACAGGGGATGGGAGCAGTACTTC
.	TRBJ1-4	TRBV10-2	.	CASSESGGEKLFF	TGCGCCAGCAGTGAGTCTGGTGGTGAAAAACTGTTTTTT
.	TRBJ1-3	TRBV7-8	.	CASSLGTNSGNTIYF	TGTGCCAGCAGCTTAGGAACTAACTCTGGAAACACCATATATTTT
.	TRBJ2-4	TRBV7-9	.	CASSQTDSNQYF	TGTGCCAGCAGCCAGACGGATTCGAATCAGTACTTC
.	TRBJ2-2	TRBV20-1	.	CSPELLQGSPGELFF	TGCAGCCCTGAACTTTTACAGGGTTCTCCCGGGGAGCTGTTTTTT
.	TRBJ2-3	TRBV29-1	.	CSVRKGTNTDTQYF	TGCAGCGTCAGGAAGGGGACCAACACAGATACGCAGTATTTT
.	TRBJ1-2	TRBV7-9	.	CASSLVGSYGYTF	TGTGCCAGCAGCTTAGTGGGAAGCTATGGCTACACCTTC
TRBD1	TRBJ2-1	TRBV2	many	CASTSTGGSNEQFF	TGTGCCAGCACGTCGACAGGGGGGAGCAATGAGCAGTTCTTC
TRBD1	TRBJ2-7	TRBV7-6	many	CASSFSSGTADSYEQYF	TGTGCCAGCAGCTTCTCCTCCGGGACAGCAGACTCCTACGAGCAGTACTTC
TRBD1	TRBJ1-6	TRBV11-2	.	CASSFRDRAPYNSPLHF	TGTGCCAGCAGCTTCCGGGACAGGGCCCCCTATAATTCACCCCTCCACTTT
TRBD1	TRBJ2-4	TRBV7-2	.	CASSPQGDIQYF	TGTGCCAGCAGCCCCCAGGGGGACATTCAGTACTTC
TRBD2	TRBJ2-5	TRBV4-2	.	CASSPRLAGDEETQYF	TGTGCCAGCAGCCCCAGACTAGCGGGAGATGAAGAGACCCAGTACTTC